The TCR beta chain described here comes from a study of blood T cell repertoires in COVID-19. Study details: The United States, Italy and Spain provided the acute and convalescent COVID-19 samples. T cells, B-cell-depleted T cells, or PBMCs supplied cDNA or gDNA.

The CDR3 is 16 residues long. Germline CDR1 reads SGHTA; CDR2 reads FQGNSA. The junction had 12 bases not matched to a gene; V was cut back by 5 bases and J by 3 bases. Study processing details: Amplification of reference gene primers was used by the study to estimate nucleated cell counts. Measured with immunoSEQ multiplex PCR; TCRdb has only the in-frame clones, and not every one. V, J and clone size are those of that table, while D and trimming were read from the DNA. The sample has approximately 70,000 clones, approximately 79% seen once. This receptor was identified in a woman aged 45-65 years with acute or convalescent COVID-19. The chain is built from TRBV7-2 and TRBJ1-2; 7 nucleotides match TRBD1. The source material was peripheral blood. The CDR3 DNA sequence: TGTGCCAGCAGCCCCCAAGGGGGCGGTGATGACTATGGCTACACCTTC. It specifies CASSPQGGGDDYGYTF.